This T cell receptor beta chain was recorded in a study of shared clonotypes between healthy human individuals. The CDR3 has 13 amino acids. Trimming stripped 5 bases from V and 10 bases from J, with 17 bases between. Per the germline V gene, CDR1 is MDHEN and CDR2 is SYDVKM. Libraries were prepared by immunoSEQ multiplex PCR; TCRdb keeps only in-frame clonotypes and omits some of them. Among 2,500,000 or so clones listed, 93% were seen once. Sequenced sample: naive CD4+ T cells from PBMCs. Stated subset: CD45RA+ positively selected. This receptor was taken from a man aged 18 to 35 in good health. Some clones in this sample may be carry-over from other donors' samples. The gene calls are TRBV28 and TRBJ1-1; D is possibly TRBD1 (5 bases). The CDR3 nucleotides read TGTGCCAGCAGTCTAGACAGAGGACTACTAGCTTTCTTT. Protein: CASSLDRGLLAFF. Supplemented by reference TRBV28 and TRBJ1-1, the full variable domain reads DVKVTQSSRYLVKRTGEKVFLECVQDMDHENMFWYRQDPGLGLRLIYFSYDVKMKEKGDIPEGYSVSREKKERFSLILESASTNQTSMYLCASSLDRGLLAFFGQGTRLTVV.